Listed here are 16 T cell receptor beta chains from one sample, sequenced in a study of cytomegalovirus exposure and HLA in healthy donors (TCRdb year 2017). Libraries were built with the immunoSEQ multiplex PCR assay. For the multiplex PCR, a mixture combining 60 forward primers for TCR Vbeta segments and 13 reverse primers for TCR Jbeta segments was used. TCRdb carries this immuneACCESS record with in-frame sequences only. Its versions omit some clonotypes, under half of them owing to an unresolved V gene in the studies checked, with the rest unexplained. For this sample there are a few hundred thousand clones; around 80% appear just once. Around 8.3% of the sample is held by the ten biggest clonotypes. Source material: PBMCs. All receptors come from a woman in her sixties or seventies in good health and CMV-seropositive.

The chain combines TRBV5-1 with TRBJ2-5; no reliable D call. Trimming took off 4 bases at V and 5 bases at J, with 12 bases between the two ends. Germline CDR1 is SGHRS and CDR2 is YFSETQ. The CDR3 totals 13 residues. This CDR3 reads CASSIRRSETQYF. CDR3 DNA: TGCGCCAGCAGCATCCGCCGCAGTGAGACCCAGTACTTC.

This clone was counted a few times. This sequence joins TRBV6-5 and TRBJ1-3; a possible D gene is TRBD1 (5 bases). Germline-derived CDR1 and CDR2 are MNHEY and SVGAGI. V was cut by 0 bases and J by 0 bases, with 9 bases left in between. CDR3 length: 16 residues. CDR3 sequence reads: CASSYSGGSSGNTIYF. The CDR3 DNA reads TGTGCCAGCAGTTACTCGGGGGGGAGCTCTGGAAACACCATATATTTT.

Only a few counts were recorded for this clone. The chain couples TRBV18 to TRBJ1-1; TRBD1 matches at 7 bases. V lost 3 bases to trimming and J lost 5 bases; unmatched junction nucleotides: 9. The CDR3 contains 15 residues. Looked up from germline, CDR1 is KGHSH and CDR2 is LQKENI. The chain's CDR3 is CASSPSEGATTEAFF. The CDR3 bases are TGTGCCAGCTCACCCTCGGAGGGGGCAACGACTGAAGCTTTCTTT.

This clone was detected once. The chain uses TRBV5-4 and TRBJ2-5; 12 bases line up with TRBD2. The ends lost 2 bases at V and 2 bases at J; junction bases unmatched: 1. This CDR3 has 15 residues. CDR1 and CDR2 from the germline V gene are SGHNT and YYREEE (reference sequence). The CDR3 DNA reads TGTGCCAGCAGCTTCGGACTAGCGGGACAAGAGACCCAGTACTTC. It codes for CASSFGLAGQETQYF.

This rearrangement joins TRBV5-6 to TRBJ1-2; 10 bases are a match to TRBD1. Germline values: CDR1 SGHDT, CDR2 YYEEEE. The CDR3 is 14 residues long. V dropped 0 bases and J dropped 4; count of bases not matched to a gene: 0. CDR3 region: CASSLGTGGYGYTF. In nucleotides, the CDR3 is TGTGCCAGCAGCTTGGGGACAGGGGGCTATGGCTACACCTTC.

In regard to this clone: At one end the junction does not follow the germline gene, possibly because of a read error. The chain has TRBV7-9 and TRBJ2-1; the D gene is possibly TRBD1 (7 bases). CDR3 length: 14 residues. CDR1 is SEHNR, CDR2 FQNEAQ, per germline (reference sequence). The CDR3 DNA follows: TGTTCCAGCAGCTCACAGGGGAGGTACAATGAGCAGTTCTTC. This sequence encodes CSSSSQGRYNEQFF.

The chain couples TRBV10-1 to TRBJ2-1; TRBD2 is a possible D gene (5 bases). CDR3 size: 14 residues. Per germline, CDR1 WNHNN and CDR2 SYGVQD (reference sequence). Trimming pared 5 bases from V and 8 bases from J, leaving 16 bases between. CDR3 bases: TGCGCCAGCAGTTCGAGACCCGGGGTTGATGAGCAGTTCTTC. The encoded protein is CASSSRPGVDEQFF.

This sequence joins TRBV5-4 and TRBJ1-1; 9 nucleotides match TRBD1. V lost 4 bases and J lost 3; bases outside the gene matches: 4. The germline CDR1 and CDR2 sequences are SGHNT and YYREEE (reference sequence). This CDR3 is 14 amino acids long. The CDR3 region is CASSPTGGDTEAFF. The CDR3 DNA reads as TGTGCCAGCAGCCCGACAGGGGGGGACACTGAAGCTTTCTTT.

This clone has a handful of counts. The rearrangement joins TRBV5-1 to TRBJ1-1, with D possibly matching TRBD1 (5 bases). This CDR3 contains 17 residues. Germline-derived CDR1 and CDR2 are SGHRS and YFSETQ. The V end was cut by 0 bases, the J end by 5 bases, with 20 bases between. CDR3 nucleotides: TGCGCCAGCAGCTTGGGTTCAGGGTTGGGAAGCGGGACTGAAGCTTTCTTT. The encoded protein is CASSLGSGLGSGTEAFF.

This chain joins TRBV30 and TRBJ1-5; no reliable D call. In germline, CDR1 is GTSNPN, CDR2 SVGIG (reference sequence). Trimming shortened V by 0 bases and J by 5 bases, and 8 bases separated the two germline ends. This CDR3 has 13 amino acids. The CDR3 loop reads CAWSVRLYQPQHF. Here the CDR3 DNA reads TGTGCCTGGAGTGTAAGACTCTATCAGCCCCAGCATTTT.

Written as DNA, the CDR3 is TGTGCCAGCAGATTCCCGGGGGGAGAGCAGTATTTT. Translating gives CASRFPGGEQYF. This chain connects TRBV7-2 to TRBJ2-3, with TRBD2 identical over 7 bases. The trim removed 6 bases at V and 11 bases at J, leaving 8 bases unmatched. In germline, CDR1 is SGHTA, CDR2 FQGNSA. The CDR3 is made up of 12 amino acids.

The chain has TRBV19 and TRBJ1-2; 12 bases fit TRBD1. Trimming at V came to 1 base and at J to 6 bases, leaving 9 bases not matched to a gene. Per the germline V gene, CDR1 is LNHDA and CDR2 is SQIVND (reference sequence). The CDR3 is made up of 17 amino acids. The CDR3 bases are TGTGCCAGTAGTATAGTAGGGACAGGGGGCAAGGCGAATGGCTACACCTTC. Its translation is CASSIVGTGGKANGYTF.

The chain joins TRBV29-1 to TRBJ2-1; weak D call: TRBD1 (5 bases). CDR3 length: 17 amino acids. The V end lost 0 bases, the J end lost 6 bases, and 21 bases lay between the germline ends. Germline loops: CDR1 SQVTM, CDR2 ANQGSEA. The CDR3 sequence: CSVEDWTSAKRSNEQFF. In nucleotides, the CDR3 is TGCAGCGTTGAAGACTGGACAAGCGCTAAGAGGTCCAATGAGCAGTTCTTC.

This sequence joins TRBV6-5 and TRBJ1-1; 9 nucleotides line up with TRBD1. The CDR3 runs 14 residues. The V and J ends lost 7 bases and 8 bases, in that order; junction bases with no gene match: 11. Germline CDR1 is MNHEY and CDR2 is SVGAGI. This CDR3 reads CASTSGTGPAEAFF. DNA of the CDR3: TGTGCCAGCACTTCCGGGACAGGGCCGGCGGAAGCTTTCTTT.

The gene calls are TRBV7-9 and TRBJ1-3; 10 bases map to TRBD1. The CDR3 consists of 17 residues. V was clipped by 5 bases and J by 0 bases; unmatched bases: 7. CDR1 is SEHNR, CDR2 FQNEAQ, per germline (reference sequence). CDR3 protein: CASSPRTGGISGNTIYF. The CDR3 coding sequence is TGTGCCAGCAGCCCACGGACAGGGGGGATCTCTGGAAACACCATATATTTT.

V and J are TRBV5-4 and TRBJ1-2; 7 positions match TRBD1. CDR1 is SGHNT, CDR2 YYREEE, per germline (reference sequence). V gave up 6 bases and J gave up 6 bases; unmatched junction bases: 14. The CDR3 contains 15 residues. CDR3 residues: CASMSPRQGEDGYTF. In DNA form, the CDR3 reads TGTGCCAGCATGTCTCCACGACAGGGAGAAGATGGCTACACCTTC.